The 12 T cell receptor beta chains listed next were all sequenced from one sample in a study of T cell responses to AZD1222 COVID-19 vaccine. Assay used: immunoSEQ multiplex PCR; TCRdb lists only in-frame clones, some missing. The repertoire holds approximately 140,000 clones, with about 95% as singletons. Sequenced here: peripheral blood, sampled on day 0 of AZD1222 vaccination. The receptor set was obtained from an adult in good health.

The CDR3 DNA sequence: TGTGCCAGCAGCCCGGGACTAGCGGGAGTTGGTGACAATGAGCAGTTCTTC. It specifies CASSPGLAGVGDNEQFF. The J gene is TRBJ2-1, the V gene TRBV5-4, with 14 bases lining up with TRBD2. Trimming cost V 4 bases and J 5 bases; bases outside gene matches: 8. Germline V gene sequence: CDR1 SGHNT, CDR2 YYREEE (reference sequence). The CDR3 has 17 residues.

This sequence joins TRBV27 and TRBJ1-1, with 8 nucleotides matching TRBD1. CDR3 length equals 14 residues. J gave up 7 bases and V 2 bases, and 6 bases lay outside the gene matches. Germline V gene lookup returns CDR1 MNHEY and CDR2 SMNVEV (reference sequence). The CDR3: CASSLRDDRGEAFF. CDR3 sequence (DNA): TGTGCCAGCAGTTTACGGGACGACAGGGGTGAAGCTTTCTTT.

This chain uses TRBV3-1 (or the pseudogene TRBV3-2) with TRBJ2-5; the D is unclear. The V gene lost 2 bases and the J gene lost 2 bases, with 6 bases spanning the gap. CDR1 LGHDT and CDR2 YNNKEL come from the germline V gene (reference sequence). This CDR3 spans 13 amino acids. CDR3 in amino acids: CASSQNFQETQYF. CDR3 DNA sequence: TGTGCCAGCAGCCAAAACTTTCAAGAGACCCAGTACTTC.

The chain carries TRBV7-2 and TRBJ1-6, with D possibly being TRBD1 (5 bases). Trimming pared 1 base from V and 5 bases from J, leaving 9 bases between. The CDR3 runs 15 residues. Germline V gene lookup returns CDR1 SGHTA and CDR2 FQGNSA. This CDR3 is CASSLGGGDNSPLHF. Written as DNA, the CDR3 is TGTGCCAGCAGCTTAGGTGGGGGGGATAATTCACCCCTCCACTTT.

V is TRBV6-5 and J is TRBJ1-1, with D unresolved. V was cut by 9 bases and J by 1 base, with 9 bases left in between. In germline, CDR1 is MNHEY, CDR2 SVGAGI. CDR3 size: 12 residues. The CDR3 DNA reads as TGTGCCAGTGTAGCGGGGAACACTGAAGCTTTCTTT. As protein: CASVAGNTEAFF.

V is TRBV19 and J is TRBJ1-5; tentative D call: TRBD1 (5 bases). Germline assignment: CDR1 LNHDA and CDR2 SQIVND (reference sequence). This CDR3 has 14 residues. V shed 7 bases and J shed 3 bases, with 13 bases lying between them. Written as DNA, the CDR3 is TGTGCCAGTACTTTAGGGGTGGTCAATCAGCCCCAGCATTTT. Translated, it gives CASTLGVVNQPQHF.

The chain is built from TRBV19 and TRBJ1-2; possibly TRBD1 for D (6 bases). The CDR3 consists of 12 residues. CDR1 LNHDA and CDR2 SQIVND come from the germline V gene (reference sequence). With 4 bases removed from V and 8 bases from J, the gap between germline ends came to 11 bases. The CDR3 region has the DNA TGTGCCAGTAGTACGGGGGCCTTCGGCTACACCTTC. Protein sequence: CASSTGAFGYTF. Full variable domain (rest looked up from reference TRBV19 and TRBJ1-2): DGGITQSPKYLFRKEGQNVTLSCEQNLNHDAMYWYRQDPGQGLRLIYYSQIVNDFQKGDIAEGYSVSREKKESFPLTVTSAQKNPTAFYLCASSTGAFGYTFGSGTRLTVV.

The chain couples TRBV13 to TRBJ2-1; the D is unclear. The CDR3 has 13 residues. Per the germline V gene, CDR1 is PRHDT and CDR2 is FYEKMQ (reference sequence). Trimming cost V 0 bases and J 8 bases, with 8 bases left between them. The CDR3 is CASSLGHRYEQFF. The CDR3, as DNA: TGTGCCAGCAGCTTAGGCCATAGGTATGAGCAGTTCTTC.

V usage is TRBV7-9 and J usage is TRBJ1-4, with D possibly TRBD1 on 6 matching bases. Germline V CDR1 and CDR2: SEHNR, FQNEAQ (reference sequence). Between the trimmed V and J ends, which lost 7 bases and 7 bases, there was a span of 10 bases. The CDR3 spans 12 residues. CDR3 sequence: CASTRGPEKLFF. CDR3 nucleotide sequence: TGTGCCAGCACTCGGGGGCCTGAAAAACTGTTTTTT.

The chain recombines TRBV7-2 with TRBJ1-1, with D unclear. Trimming shortened V by 2 bases and J by 6 bases, and 13 bases separated the two germline ends. Germline CDR1 and CDR2: SGHTA and FQGNSA. The CDR3 loop spans 14 amino acids. The CDR3 reads CASSLSGFGAEAFF. CDR3 nucleotides: TGTGCCAGCAGCTTATCGGGTTTTGGGGCTGAAGCTTTCTTT.

J is TRBJ1-6 and V is TRBV11-2; D is unresolved. The V gene's germline CDR1 is SGHAT and CDR2 FQNNGV. The CDR3 consists of 15 residues. Trimming shortened V by 5 bases and J by 13 bases, and 21 bases separated the two germline ends. This CDR3 reads CASSPQVKAPLPLHF. The DNA of the CDR3 is TGTGCCAGCAGCCCTCAGGTTAAGGCCCCCTTGCCCCTCCACTTT.

This chain links TRBV27 with TRBJ1-6; 9 nucleotides line up with TRBD1. Germline CDR1 MNHEY, CDR2 SMNVEV (reference sequence). The CDR3 covers 14 residues. Trimming cost V 3 bases and J 8 bases; bases outside gene matches: 2. The CDR3 region has the DNA TGTGCCAGCAGTTTGGGACAGGGTCATTCACCCCTCCACTTT. Translation gives CASSLGQGHSPLHF.